The rows below give T cell receptor beta chains drawn from one sample of a study of T cell responses to AZD1222 COVID-19 vaccine. TCRdb's table, derived via immunoSEQ multiplex PCR, lists solely in-frame clones and lacks some. The sample lists about 120,000 clones; 70% to 90% were seen once. Sequenced material: peripheral blood, taken on day 0 of AZD1222 vaccination. The receptors stem from an adult in good health. The CDR3 runs from the conserved cysteine through the conserved F or W. D genes are given only for firm matches. Rows may omit the clone size; those that give it use once, few, many or a size class.

V,D,size,J,CDR3,DNA
TRBV28,TRBD1,-,TRBJ1-3,CASISGGQSGNTIYF,TGTGCCAGCATCTCTGGGGGACAGTCAGGAAACACCATATATTTT
TRBV6-6,TRBD1,-,TRBJ1-4,CASRFGTGNEKLFF,TGTGCCAGCAGGTTCGGGACAGGGAATGAAAAACTGTTTTTT
TRBV5-1,TRBD1,-,TRBJ2-7,CASSYTPGQGYEQYF,TGCGCCAGCAGCTACACGCCGGGACAGGGCTACGAGCAGTACTTC
TRBV9,TRBD1,-,TRBJ1-5,CASSEQGAYQPQHF,TGTGCCAGCAGCGAACAGGGGGCATATCAGCCCCAGCATTTT
TRBV5-1,TRBD1,-,TRBJ2-7,CASSSGTGIGGYEQYF,TGCGCCAGCAGCTCCGGGACAGGCATTGGAGGCTACGAGCAGTACTTC
TRBV7-8,TRBD1,-,TRBJ2-1,CASSYMRDRAQFF,TGTGCCAGCAGCTATATGAGGGACAGGGCGCAGTTCTTC
TRBV13,TRBD2,few,TRBJ2-1,CASRELAGYNEQFF,TGTGCCAGCAGAGAACTAGCGGGGTACAATGAGCAGTTCTTC
TRBV24-1,TRBD2,once,TRBJ2-1,CATSNMASGVYNEQFF,TGTGCCACCAGTAATATGGCTAGCGGGGTCTACAATGAGCAGTTCTTC
TRBV12-3/TRBV12-4,-,-,TRBJ2-2,CASSLIPGELFF,TGTGCCAGCAGTTTAATCCCCGGGGAGCTGTTTTTT
TRBV9,-,once,TRBJ1-1,CASSVEQGPTEAFF,TGTGCCAGCAGCGTAGAGCAGGGGCCCACTGAAGCTTTCTTT
TRBV30,-,-,TRBJ1-2,CAGGYYGYTF,TGTGCGGGCGGATACTATGGCTACACCTTC
TRBV19,-,-,TRBJ1-3,CASSIGGRSGNTIYF,TGTGCCAGTAGTATTGGGGGTAGATCTGGAAACACCATATATTTT
TRBV2,-,-,TRBJ2-6,CASSLSRALGANVLTF,TGTGCCAGCAGTTTGAGCAGGGCCCTCGGGGCCAACGTCCTGACTTTC
TRBV24-1,-,once,TRBJ2-4,CATSDTLRGNIQYF,TGTGCCACCAGTGATACCCTCAGGGGAAACATTCAGTACTTC
TRBV24-1,-,-,TRBJ1-1,CATSDEQGLGTEAFF,TGTGCCACCAGTGATGAACAGGGTCTGGGCACTGAAGCTTTCTTT
TRBV28,TRBD1,-,TRBJ1-6,CASSPLQGTGGSPLHF,TGTGCCAGCAGTCCCCTACAGGGGACAGGGGGGTCACCCCTCCACTTT
TRBV3-1/TRBV3-2,TRBD1,-,TRBJ1-3,CASSLGTVKGNTIYF,TGTGCCAGCAGCCTCGGGACAGTCAAAGGAAACACCATATATTTT
TRBV7-2,-,-,TRBJ2-3,CASSLARDTDTQYF,TGTGCCAGCAGCTTAGCTAGGGACACAGATACGCAGTATTTT
TRBV7-9,-,once,TRBJ2-7,CASSTQGDEQYF,TGTGCCAGCAGTACCCAAGGCGACGAGCAGTACTTC
TRBV15,-,-,TRBJ1-4,CATSRDPSATNEKLFF,TGTGCCACCAGCAGGGACCCCAGTGCAACTAATGAAAAACTGTTTTTT
TRBV2,-,-,TRBJ2-3,CASSGTQTDTQYF,TGTGCCAGCAGCGGGACCCAGACAGATACGCAGTATTTT
TRBV6-5,-,-,TRBJ1-1,CASSYSEQGGNTEAFF,TGTGCCAGCAGTTACTCGGAACAGGGAGGGAACACTGAAGCTTTCTTT
TRBV28,-,-,TRBJ1-5,CASTLGRQPQHF,TGTGCCAGCACCCTCGGGAGGCAGCCCCAGCATTTT
TRBV28,TRBD1,-,TRBJ1-5,CASRSRDRDVQPQHF,TGTGCCAGCAGGAGCCGGGACAGGGATGTTCAGCCCCAGCATTTT
TRBV5-1,-,-,TRBJ1-5,CASREGSGNQPQHF,TGCGCCAGCAGGGAAGGATCGGGGAATCAGCCCCAGCATTTT
TRBV6-1,-,-,TRBJ2-7,CASSEAGGQYF,TGTGCCAGCAGTGAAGCAGGGGGGCAGTACTTC
TRBV29-1,-,-,TRBJ1-2,CSAEGQGNYGYTF,TGCAGCGCTGAGGGTCAGGGGAACTATGGCTACACCTTC
TRBV5-1,-,-,TRBJ1-3,CASSWRQLSAGNTIYF,TGCGCCAGCAGCTGGAGACAACTTTCGGCTGGAAACACCATATATTTT
TRBV28,TRBD2,-,TRBJ2-7,CASSSYRFFSGGRSYEQYF,TGTGCCAGCAGTTCGTACCGGTTTTTTAGCGGGGGCCGCTCCTACGAGCAGTACTTC
TRBV25-1,-,-,TRBJ1-2,CASSGSIWGVYGYTF,TGTGCCAGCAGTGGGTCCATTTGGGGTGTCTATGGCTACACCTTC
TRBV7-6,-,-,TRBJ2-3,CASSFTPADTQYF,TGTGCCAGCAGCTTCACCCCAGCAGATACGCAGTATTTT
TRBV29-1,TRBD1,-,TRBJ2-1,CSVEGNPGQGFNEQFF,TGCAGCGTTGAAGGGAATCCGGGACAGGGTTTCAATGAGCAGTTCTTC
TRBV18,-,-,TRBJ2-7,CASSPPGGYGEQYF,TGTGCCAGCTCACCTCCCGGAGGGTATGGGGAGCAGTACTTC
TRBV19,-,-,TRBJ1-6,CASSISGTQGGDSPLHF,TGTGCCAGTAGTATCTCCGGGACTCAGGGTGGGGATTCACCCCTCCACTTT
TRBV5-8,-,-,TRBJ2-3,CASSFLVADTDTQYF,TGTGCCAGCAGCTTTTTGGTAGCGGACACAGATACGCAGTATTTT
TRBV4-1,-,-,TRBJ2-1,CASSAKSGWANNEQFF,TGCGCCAGCAGCGCTAAATCAGGGTGGGCCAACAATGAGCAGTTCTTC
TRBV28,TRBD1,-,TRBJ2-5,CASSLGTAQETQYF,TGTGCCAGCAGTTTGGGGACAGCCCAAGAGACCCAGTACTTC
TRBV2,TRBD1,-,TRBJ1-5,CASSRQGAGQPQHF,TGTGCCAGCAGTCGACAGGGTGCGGGTCAGCCCCAGCATTTT
TRBV15,-,-,TRBJ2-2,CATSRVLGTAGELFF,TGTGCCACCAGCAGAGTATTAGGTACGGCCGGGGAGCTGTTTTTT
TRBV18,-,-,TRBJ2-7,CASSLGTQGSYEQYF,TGTGCCAGCTCACTCGGGACTCAAGGTTCCTACGAGCAGTACTTC
TRBV6-5,-,-,TRBJ2-7,CASSYSAGYISYEQYF,TGTGCCAGCAGTTACTCGGCAGGGTATATCTCCTACGAGCAGTACTTC